The entry that follows covers one TCR beta chain sequence. Its specificity is not known. Germline CDR1 reads SGDLS; CDR2 reads YYNGEE. CDR3 length equals 15 residues. Trimming stripped 0 bases from V and 7 bases from J, with 16 bases between. The data originate from a study of T cell responses to AZD1222 COVID-19 vaccine. Analysis merged second doses at about 4 or about 12 weeks. Overall study results and limits: Researchers took repertoire samples only after the peak T cell response had come. Donors in the cohort were predominantly white British and more often female, and clonal diversity was possibly underestimated. Only six AZD1222 recipients tested seropositive at baseline.

Data came from immunoSEQ multiplex PCR; TCRdb stores just in-frame clones and leaves some out. The table lists 43,000 or so clones, about nine tenths of them singletons. The chain is built from TRBV9 and TRBJ1-1; D gene unclear. The sequence came from an adult who received the AZD1222 COVID-19 vaccine. The sequenced sample was peripheral blood, obtained 28 days after the second AZD1222 dose. The CDR3 sequence: CASSVGADSSLEAFF. The DNA for the CDR3 is TGTGCCAGCAGCGTAGGAGCAGATTCCAGCCTTGAAGCTTTCTTT.